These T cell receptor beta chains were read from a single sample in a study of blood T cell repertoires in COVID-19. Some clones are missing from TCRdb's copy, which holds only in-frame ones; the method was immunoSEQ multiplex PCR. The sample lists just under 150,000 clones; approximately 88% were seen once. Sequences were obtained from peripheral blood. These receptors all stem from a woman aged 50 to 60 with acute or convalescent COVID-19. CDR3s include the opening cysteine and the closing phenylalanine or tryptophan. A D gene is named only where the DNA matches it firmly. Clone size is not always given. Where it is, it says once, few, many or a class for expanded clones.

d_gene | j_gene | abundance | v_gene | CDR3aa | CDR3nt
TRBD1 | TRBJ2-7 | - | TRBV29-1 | CSVALTGAYEQYF | TGCAGCGTTGCCCTGACAGGGGCCTACGAGCAGTACTTC
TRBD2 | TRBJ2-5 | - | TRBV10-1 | CASSDWTSEGETQYF | TGCGCCAGCAGTGATTGGACTAGCGAGGGGGAGACCCAGTACTTC
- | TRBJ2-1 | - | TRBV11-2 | CASSFRGGSYNEQFF | TGTGCCAGCAGCTTTAGGGGGGGCTCCTACAATGAGCAGTTCTTC
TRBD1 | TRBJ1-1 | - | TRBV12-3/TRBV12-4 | CASNPGGQTEAFF | TGTGCCAGCAACCCAGGGGGTCAGACTGAAGCTTTCTTT
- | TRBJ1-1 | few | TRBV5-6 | CASSLKTSLLAFF | TGTGCCAGCAGCTTGAAGACATCCCTTTTGGCTTTCTTT
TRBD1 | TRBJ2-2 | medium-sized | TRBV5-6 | CASSLGVGQGTGELFF | TGTGCCAGCAGCTTGGGAGTGGGACAGGGGACCGGGGAGCTGTTTTTT
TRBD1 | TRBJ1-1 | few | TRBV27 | CASSLSPGQGSTEAFF | TGTGCCAGCAGTTTATCTCCGGGACAGGGGAGCACTGAAGCTTTCTTT
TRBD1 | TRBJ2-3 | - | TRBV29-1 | CSVERDRGADTQYF | TGCAGCGTTGAGCGGGACAGGGGCGCAGATACGCAGTATTTT
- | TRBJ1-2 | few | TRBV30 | CAVIAENYGYTF | TGTGCCGTGATAGCGGAAAACTATGGCTACACCTTC
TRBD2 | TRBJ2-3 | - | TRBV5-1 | CASSETSGGEADTQYF | TGCGCCAGCAGCGAGACTAGCGGGGGGGAGGCAGATACGCAGTATTTT
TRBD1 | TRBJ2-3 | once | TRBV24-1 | CATSDPGTGPDTQYF | TGTGCCACCAGTGATCCCGGGACAGGGCCAGATACGCAGTATTTT
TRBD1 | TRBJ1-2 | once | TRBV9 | CASSLLTGGYGYTF | TGTGCCAGCAGCCTCCTTACAGGGGGCTATGGCTACACCTTC
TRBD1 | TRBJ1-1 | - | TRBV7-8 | CASSLDRGRGTEAFF | TGTGCCAGCAGCCTAGATAGGGGGCGAGGCACTGAAGCTTTCTTT
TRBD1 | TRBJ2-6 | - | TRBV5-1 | CASSLATAGGLGGANVLTF | TGCGCCAGCAGCTTGGCCACGGCAGGGGGCTTGGGAGGGGCCAACGTCCTGACTTTC
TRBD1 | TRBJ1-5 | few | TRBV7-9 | CASSSRDRDNQPQHF | TGTGCCAGCAGCTCCCGGGACAGGGACAATCAGCCCCAGCATTTT
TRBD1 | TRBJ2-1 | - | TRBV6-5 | CASSLGGTGNNEQFF | TGTGCCAGCAGTCTTGGTGGGACAGGAAACAATGAGCAGTTCTTC
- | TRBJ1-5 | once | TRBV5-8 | CASSLGGGSNQPQHF | TGTGCCAGCAGCTTGGGAGGCGGGAGCAATCAGCCCCAGCATTTT
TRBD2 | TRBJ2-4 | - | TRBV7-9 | CASSSLTSGGSKNIQYF | TGTGCCAGCAGCTCGCTCACTAGCGGGGGGAGCAAAAACATTCAGTACTTC
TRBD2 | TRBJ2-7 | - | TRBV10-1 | CASSVGTSPYEQYF | TGCGCCAGCAGTGTGGGGACTAGTCCGTACGAGCAGTACTTC
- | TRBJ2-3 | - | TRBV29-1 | CSVDSRSTDTQYF | TGCAGCGTTGACTCCCGGAGCACAGATACGCAGTATTTT
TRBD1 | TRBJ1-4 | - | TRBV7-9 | CASTPGPGGTNEKLFF | TGTGCCAGCACCCCGGGGCCAGGGGGAACTAATGAAAAACTGTTTTTT
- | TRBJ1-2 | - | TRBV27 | CASKGPGTTMGYTF | TGTGCCAGCAAAGGACCAGGGACAACTATGGGCTACACCTTC
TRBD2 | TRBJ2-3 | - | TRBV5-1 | CASSLVPSGGASTDTQYF | TGCGCCAGCAGCTTGGTCCCATCCGGGGGGGCTAGCACAGATACGCAGTATTTT
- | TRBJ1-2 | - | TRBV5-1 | CASSLQRDYGYTF | TGCGCCAGCAGCTTACAGAGGGACTATGGCTACACCTTC
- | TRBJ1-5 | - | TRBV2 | CASSEVQGRQPQHF | TGTGCCAGCAGTGAAGTACAGGGACGTCAGCCCCAGCATTTT
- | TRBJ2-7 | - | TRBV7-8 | CASSFSLGGEQYF | TGTGCCAGCAGCTTCTCCCTCGGGGGCGAGCAGTACTTC
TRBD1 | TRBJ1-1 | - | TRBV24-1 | CATIGADRGVGRTEAFF | TGTGCCACCATAGGAGCGGACAGGGGTGTTGGTCGCACTGAAGCTTTCTTT
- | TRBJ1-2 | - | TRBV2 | CASSDLTGTSYGYTF | TGTGCCAGCAGTGACTTAACCGGGACATCTTATGGCTACACCTTC